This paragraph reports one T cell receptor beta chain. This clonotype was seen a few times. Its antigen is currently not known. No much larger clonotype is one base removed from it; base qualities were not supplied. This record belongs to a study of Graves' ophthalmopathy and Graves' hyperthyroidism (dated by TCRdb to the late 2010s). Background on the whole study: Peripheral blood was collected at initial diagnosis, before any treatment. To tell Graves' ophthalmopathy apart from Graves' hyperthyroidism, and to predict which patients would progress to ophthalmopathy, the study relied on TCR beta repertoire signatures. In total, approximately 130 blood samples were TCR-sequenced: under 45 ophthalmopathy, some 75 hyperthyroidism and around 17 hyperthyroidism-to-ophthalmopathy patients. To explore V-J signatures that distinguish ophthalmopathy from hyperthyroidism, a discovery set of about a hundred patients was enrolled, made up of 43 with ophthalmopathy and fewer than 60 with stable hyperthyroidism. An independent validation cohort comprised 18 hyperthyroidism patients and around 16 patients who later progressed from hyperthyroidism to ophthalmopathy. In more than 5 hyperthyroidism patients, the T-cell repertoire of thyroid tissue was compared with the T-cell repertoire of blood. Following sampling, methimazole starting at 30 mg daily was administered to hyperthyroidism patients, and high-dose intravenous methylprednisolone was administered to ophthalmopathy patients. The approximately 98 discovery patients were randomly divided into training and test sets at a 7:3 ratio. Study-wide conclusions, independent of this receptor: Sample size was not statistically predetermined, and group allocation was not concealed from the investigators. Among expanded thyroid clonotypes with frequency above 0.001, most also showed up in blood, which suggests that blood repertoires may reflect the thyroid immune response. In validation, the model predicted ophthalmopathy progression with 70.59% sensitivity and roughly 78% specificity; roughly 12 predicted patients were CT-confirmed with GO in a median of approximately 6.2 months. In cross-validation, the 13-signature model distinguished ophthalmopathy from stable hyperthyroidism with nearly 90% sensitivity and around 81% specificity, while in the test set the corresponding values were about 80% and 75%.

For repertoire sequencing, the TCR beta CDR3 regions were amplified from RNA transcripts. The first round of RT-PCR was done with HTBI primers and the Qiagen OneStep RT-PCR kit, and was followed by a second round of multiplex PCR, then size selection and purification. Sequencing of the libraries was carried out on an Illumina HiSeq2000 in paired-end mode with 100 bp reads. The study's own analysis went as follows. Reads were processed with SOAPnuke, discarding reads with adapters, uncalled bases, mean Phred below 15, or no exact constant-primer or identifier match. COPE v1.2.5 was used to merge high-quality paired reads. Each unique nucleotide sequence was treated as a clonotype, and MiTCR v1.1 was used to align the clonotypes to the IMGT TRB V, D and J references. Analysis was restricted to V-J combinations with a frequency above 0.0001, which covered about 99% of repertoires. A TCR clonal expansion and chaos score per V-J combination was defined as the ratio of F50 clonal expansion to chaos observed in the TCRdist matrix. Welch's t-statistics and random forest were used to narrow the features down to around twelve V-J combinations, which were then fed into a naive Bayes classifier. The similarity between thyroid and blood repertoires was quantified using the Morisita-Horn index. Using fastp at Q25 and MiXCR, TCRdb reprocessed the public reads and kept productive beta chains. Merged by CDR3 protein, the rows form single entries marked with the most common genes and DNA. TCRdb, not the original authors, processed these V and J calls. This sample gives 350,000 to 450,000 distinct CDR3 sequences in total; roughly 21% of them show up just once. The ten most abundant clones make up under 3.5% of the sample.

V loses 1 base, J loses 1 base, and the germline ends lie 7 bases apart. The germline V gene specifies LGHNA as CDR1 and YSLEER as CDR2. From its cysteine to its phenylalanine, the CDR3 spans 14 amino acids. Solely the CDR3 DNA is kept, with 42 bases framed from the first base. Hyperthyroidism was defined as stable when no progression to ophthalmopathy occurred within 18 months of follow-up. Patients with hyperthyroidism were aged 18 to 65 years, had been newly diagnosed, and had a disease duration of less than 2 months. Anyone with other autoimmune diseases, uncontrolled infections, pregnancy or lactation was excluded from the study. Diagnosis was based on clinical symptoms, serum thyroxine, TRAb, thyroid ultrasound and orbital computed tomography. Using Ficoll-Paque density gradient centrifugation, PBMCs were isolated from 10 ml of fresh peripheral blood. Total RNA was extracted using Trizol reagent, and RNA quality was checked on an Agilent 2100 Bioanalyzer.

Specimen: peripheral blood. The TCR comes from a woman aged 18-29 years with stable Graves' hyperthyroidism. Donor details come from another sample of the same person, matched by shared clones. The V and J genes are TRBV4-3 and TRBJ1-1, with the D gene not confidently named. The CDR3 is CASSQGIGNTEAFF. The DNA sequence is TGCGCCAGCAGCCAAGGGATCGGGAACACTGAAGCTTTCTTT.